Below are 31 T cell receptor beta chains sequenced from a single sample in a study of beta chain features in type 1 diabetes. Expressed TCRB transcripts were sequenced, since all the RNA that had been isolated was reverse transcribed. Libraries were prepared by immunoSEQ multiplex PCR; TCRdb keeps only in-frame clonotypes and omits some of them. The sample lists about 270,000 clones, 13% to 15% occurring once. The sample was naive CD4+ T cells from blood. The receptors shown here come from a middle-aged woman in good health.

This clone has just a few counts. The CDR3 DNA reads TGTGCCAGCACCCGGACTAGCGGGGGGGTTCACGGGGAGCTGTTTTTT. This encodes CASTRTSGGVHGELFF. V usage is TRBV25-1 and J usage is TRBJ2-2, with 15 bases matching TRBD2. Losses at the gene ends were 7 bases for V and 7 bases for J; bases not matched to a gene: 7. Germline values: CDR1 MGHDK, CDR2 SYGVNS. The CDR3 covers 16 residues.

This clone has more than one count but fewer than ten. The genes are TRBV5-6 and TRBJ1-5; D possibly corresponds to TRBD1 (6 bases). Trimming pared 3 bases from V and 5 bases from J, leaving 15 bases between. This CDR3 has 15 amino acids. Per germline, CDR1 SGHDT and CDR2 YYEEEE. This CDR3 reads CASSYTGIPHQPQHF. The CDR3 nucleotides read TGTGCCAGCAGCTATACAGGGATCCCCCATCAGCCCCAGCATTTT.

The chain joins TRBV7-8 to TRBJ1-2; 7 nucleotides agree with TRBD1. The germline CDR1 and CDR2 sequences are SGHVS and FQNEAQ. Losses at the gene ends were 4 bases for V and 6 bases for J; bases not matched to a gene: 20. This CDR3 is 18 amino acids long. This chain's CDR3 is CASSSIIRDRVSSHGYTF. CDR3 nucleotides: TGTGCCAGCAGCTCTATAATACGAGACAGGGTATCTTCGCATGGCTACACCTTC.

This clone occurred a few times. The same CDR3 also results from other DNA sequences found in this sample. The CDR3 is CASSVLDSTPGNTIYF. The CDR3 DNA sequence: TGTGCCAGCAGCGTGTTGGACAGTACACCTGGAAACACCATATATTTT. The V and J genes are TRBV9 and TRBJ1-3; TRBD1 might be the D (6 bases). Trimming removed 2 bases from V and 2 bases from J, with 14 bases in between. Germline-derived CDR1 and CDR2 are SGDLS and YYNGEE. The CDR3 runs to 16 residues.

This sequence joins TRBV7-2 and TRBJ2-7, with TRBD2 identical over 9 bases. CDR3 length: 15 amino acids. V shed 5 bases, J shed 4 bases, and the junction held 9 bases outside the gene matches. Germline-derived CDR1 and CDR2 are SGHTA and FQGNSA. The CDR3, as DNA: TGTGCCAGCAGCCTAGGGGCTAGCGGGGTTTACGAGCAGTACTTC. Amino acids: CASSLGASGVYEQYF.

The rearrangement joins TRBV10-3 to TRBJ1-2, with no clear D. The CDR3 has 14 amino acids. Trimming took 1 base from V and 7 from J, leaving 13 bases between them. CDR1 is ENHRY and CDR2 is SYGVKD in the germline V gene. The DNA of the CDR3 is TGTGCCATCAGTGAGTTGGAGGGAAAGAGTGGCTACACCTTC. As protein: CAISELEGKSGYTF.

This clone has a handful of counts. The CDR3 DNA follows: TGCGCCAGCAGCTTGGGAGGGAACGAGCAGTTCTTC. As protein: CASSLGGNEQFF. This sequence joins TRBV5-1 and TRBJ2-1; weak D call: TRBD2 (5 bases). V lost 0 bases to trimming and J lost 10 bases, with 8 bases between them. CDR1 SGHRS and CDR2 YFSETQ come from the germline V gene. CDR3 size: 12 residues.

The chain employs TRBV6-5 and TRBJ1-1, with D possibly matching TRBD1 (6 bases). The CDR3 is 14 amino acids. V was clipped by 4 bases and J by 1 base, with 10 bases between them. Germline values: CDR1 MNHEY, CDR2 SVGAGI. The CDR3 DNA is TGTGCCAGCAGTTCACCGGGACAGAACACTGAAGCTTTCTTT. Protein product: CASSSPGQNTEAFF.

The sample holds a few counts of this clone. Written as DNA, the CDR3 is TGTGCCAGCTCACCACGCGTGGAGGGTAGCGGGGAGCTGTTTTTT. Its protein is CASSPRVEGSGELFF. V usage is TRBV18 and J usage is TRBJ2-2, with D perhaps TRBD2 (6 bases). The CDR3 spans 15 residues. CDR1 and CDR2 (germline): KGHSH, LQKENI. With 1 base removed from V and 7 bases from J, the gap between germline ends came to 13 bases.

This clone came up a few times. The chain recombines TRBV10-3 with TRBJ1-4; 8 nucleotides match TRBD1. CDR3 length: 14 residues. Germline values: CDR1 ENHRY, CDR2 SYGVKD. V lost 5 bases and J lost 3; bases outside the gene matches: 2. CDR3 DNA sequence: TGTGCCATCAGTCCGGGACAGGCTAATGAAAAACTGTTTTTT. Translation: CAISPGQANEKLFF.

This clone was seen only once. This chain joins TRBV18 and TRBJ1-6; tentative D call: TRBD1 (5 bases). Trimming cost V 3 bases and J 4 bases, with 13 bases left between them. CDR3 length: 16 amino acids. Germline CDR1 is KGHSH and CDR2 is LQKENI. The CDR3 is CASSPPGTTYNSPLHF. In DNA, the CDR3 is TGTGCCAGCTCACCGCCCGGGACTACATATAATTCACCCCTCCACTTT.

This clone turned up a few times. This rearrangement joins TRBV2 to TRBJ1-1; 11 bases line up with TRBD1. The CDR3 runs 15 residues. The germline CDR1 and CDR2 sequences are SNHLY and FYNNEI. The trim removed 3 bases at V and 11 bases at J, leaving 11 bases unmatched. The CDR3 loop is CASSDGFGTGGDAFF. CDR3 nucleotide sequence: TGTGCCAGCAGTGATGGTTTCGGGACAGGGGGTGACGCTTTCTTT.

The CDR3 region is CASSFSADTEAFF. CDR3 nucleotides: TGCGCCAGCAGCTTTTCGGCGGACACTGAAGCTTTCTTT. The chain employs TRBV5-1 and TRBJ1-1; D call uncertain. The germline gives CDR1 SGHRS, CDR2 YFSETQ. The CDR3 consists of 13 residues. The V end lost 2 bases, the J end lost 3 bases, and 8 bases lay between the germline ends.

The chain has TRBV7-9 and TRBJ1-2; no firm D call. Germline V gene data show CDR1 as SEHNR and CDR2 as FQNEAQ (reference sequence). The V end lost 4 bases, the J end lost 4 bases, and 13 bases lay between the germline ends. The CDR3 contains 14 residues. The CDR3 spells CASSSSQVSYGYTF. CDR3 nucleotides: TGTGCCAGCAGCTCGTCCCAGGTCTCCTATGGCTACACCTTC. The variable domain in full, completed from reference TRBV7-9 and TRBJ1-2, reads DTGVSQNPRHKITKRGQNVTFRCDPISEHNRLYWYRQTLGQGPEFLTYFQNEAQLEKSRLLSDRFSAERPKGSFSTLEIQRTEQGDSAMYLCASSSSQVSYGYTFGSGTRLTVV.

In this sample, this clone turned up a few times. V usage is TRBV29-1 and J usage is TRBJ2-1; D possibly corresponds to TRBD2 (5 bases). The V end was cut by 3 bases, the J end by 0 bases, with 18 bases between. The CDR3 spans 17 residues. The germline CDR1 and CDR2 sequences are SQVTM and ANQGSEA. In DNA, the CDR3 is TGCAGCGTTGAGGGCGGACGGGGTATTAGCTCCTACAATGAGCAGTTCTTC. Translating it yields CSVEGGRGISSYNEQFF.

This clone turned up a few times. The chain carries TRBV5-5 and TRBJ2-7, with TRBD1 matching over 9 bases. With V trimmed by 3 bases and J by 3 bases, 7 bases remained unmatched. Germline loops: CDR1 SGHKS, CDR2 YYEKEE (reference sequence). This CDR3 is built from 15 residues. In DNA, the CDR3 is TGTGCCAGCAGCTATAGGACAGGGGCCCGCTACGAGCAGTACTTC. It specifies CASSYRTGARYEQYF.

This clone came up a few times. V usage is TRBV19 and J usage is TRBJ2-3; D is uncertain. V was shortened by 3 bases and J by 3 bases, with 7 bases between the two germline ends. Germline assignment: CDR1 LNHDA and CDR2 SQIVND (reference sequence). The CDR3 totals 13 residues. The CDR3: CASSIAFTDTQYF. CDR3 in DNA: TGTGCCAGTAGTATCGCGTTTACAGATACGCAGTATTTT.

The V and J genes are TRBV10-3 and TRBJ1-5, with 9 nucleotides matching TRBD1. The length of the CDR3 is 12 residues. The germline gives CDR1 ENHRY, CDR2 SYGVKD. V was pared by 6 bases and J by 9 bases, with 3 bases of the junction left unmatched. In DNA, the CDR3 is TGTGCCATCAGGGAGGGACAGGGGCCCCAGCATTTT. This sequence encodes CAIREGQGPQHF.

This clone showed up just a few times. The chain uses TRBV15 and TRBJ2-1, with 9 positions matching TRBD2. Trimming cost V 0 bases and J 0 bases; bases outside gene matches: 6. The length of the CDR3 is 18 residues. Germline V lookup: CDR1 LNHNV, CDR2 YYDKDF (reference sequence). CDR3: CATSRDLLAGSSYNEQFF. The CDR3 bases are TGTGCCACCAGCAGAGATCTCCTAGCGGGGAGCTCCTACAATGAGCAGTTCTTC.

This chain connects TRBV25-1 to TRBJ1-6; D unclear. V lost 2 bases to trimming and J lost 9 bases, with 17 bases between them. Germline CDR1 reads MGHDK; CDR2 reads SYGVNS. The CDR3 spans 16 residues. The CDR3 region has the DNA TGTGCCAGCAGTGAAATTCGTGGCCCGGCGGGTTCACCCCTCCACTTT. It translates to CASSEIRGPAGSPLHF.

Here the CDR3 DNA reads TGTGCCAGCAGAGGACAATCGAGCTATGGCTACACCTTC. Encoded protein: CASRGQSSYGYTF. The genes are TRBV7-9 and TRBJ1-2, with D possibly TRBD1 on 5 matching bases. Germline V gene data show CDR1 as SEHNR and CDR2 as FQNEAQ (reference sequence). This CDR3 is 13 amino acids long. Trimming took off 6 bases at V and 4 bases at J, with 12 bases between the two ends.

This clone was observed a few times. The chain links TRBV28 to TRBJ1-6; 9 bases map to TRBD1. Germline CDR1 reads MDHEN; CDR2 reads SYDVKM. The CDR3 is 16 residues long. V trimming: 6 bases; J trimming: 8 bases; junction bases outside the gene matches: 11. The DNA for the CDR3 is TGTGCCAGCAGGTTCGGAGACGGACAGGGGCATTCACCCCTCCACTTT. Translating gives CASRFGDGQGHSPLHF.

This clone has more than one count but fewer than ten. This chain connects TRBV27 to TRBJ2-3; maybe TRBD1 (6 bases). Trimming left V 5 bases short and J 3 bases short, with 9 bases between. The CDR3 loop spans 13 amino acids. Looked up from germline, CDR1 is MNHEY and CDR2 is SMNVEV (reference sequence). CDR3 sequence: CASSRQGTDTQYF. DNA of the CDR3: TGTGCCAGCAGTAGGCAGGGGACAGATACGCAGTATTTT.

This clone occurred a few times. The V call is TRBV18, the J call TRBJ1-6; 8 bases are shared with TRBD1. The V gene end was trimmed by 2 bases and the J gene end by 10 bases; junction bases not matched to a gene: 16. This CDR3 contains 18 residues. The germline V gene has CDR1 KGHSH and CDR2 LQKENI. The CDR3 DNA sequence: TGTGCCAGCTCACCAGGTGTTACAGGGGGATTTAGGAGCTCACCCCTCCACTTT. It specifies CASSPGVTGGFRSSPLHF.

This sequence joins TRBV4-1 and TRBJ2-5, with a weak D call TRBD2 (6 bases). V was shortened by 1 base and J by 5 bases, with 11 bases between the two germline ends. The germline V gene encodes CDR1 MGHRA and CDR2 YSYEKL. The CDR3 spans 14 residues. The CDR3 protein is CASSQGGGWETQYF. In DNA form, the CDR3 reads TGCGCCAGCAGCCAAGGGGGAGGCTGGGAGACCCAGTACTTC.

This chain uses TRBV5-1 with TRBJ2-3, with D perhaps matching TRBD1 (5 bases). The CDR3 consists of 15 residues. Trimming shortened V by 3 bases and J by 1 base, and 12 bases separated the two germline ends. Germline V lookup: CDR1 SGHRS, CDR2 YFSETQ. The CDR3, as DNA: TGCGCCAGCAGCTCGACGACAGCCCGCACAGATACGCAGTATTTT. Its protein is CASSSTTARTDTQYF.

This clone occurred a few times. J is TRBJ2-5 and V is TRBV9, with TRBD1 matching 9 bases. V was clipped by 4 bases and J by 5 bases; unmatched bases: 12. The germline V gene encodes CDR1 SGDLS and CDR2 YYNGEE. CDR3 length: 16 residues. This CDR3 reads CASSPRTGEMGETQYF. In DNA form, the CDR3 reads TGTGCCAGCAGCCCACGGACAGGGGAAATGGGGGAGACCCAGTACTTC.

The gene calls are TRBV6-5 and TRBJ1-2; D perhaps matches TRBD1 (6 bases). The germline V gene has CDR1 MNHEY and CDR2 SVGAGI. The CDR3 is made up of 14 amino acids. V was pared by 5 bases and J by 8 bases, with 18 bases between. The CDR3 reads CASSNPLGHSGYTF. The CDR3, as DNA: TGTGCCAGCAGTAACCCCCTGGGACACTCCGGCTACACCTTC.

This clone was picked up a small number of times. J is TRBJ2-5 and V is TRBV5-1; TRBD1 aligns across 8 bases. V was pared by 0 bases and J by 6 bases, with 7 bases of the junction left unmatched. This CDR3 comprises 15 residues. Germline V lookup: CDR1 SGHRS, CDR2 YFSETQ. The chain's CDR3 is CASSLEGQGAQTQYF. The CDR3 bases are TGCGCCAGCAGCTTGGAGGGCCAGGGGGCGCAGACCCAGTACTTC.

This clone was detected a few times. The chain is built from TRBV7-9 and TRBJ1-1; D perhaps matches TRBD1 (6 bases). Trimming removed 5 bases at V and 3 bases at J, with 16 bases between. CDR3 size: 15 residues. Germline loops: CDR1 SEHNR, CDR2 FQNEAQ (reference sequence). This chain's CDR3 is CASSERQARDTEAFF. Written as DNA, the CDR3 is TGTGCCAGCAGCGAGCGACAGGCCAGGGACACTGAAGCTTTCTTT.

V and J are TRBV7-2 and TRBJ2-3, with D tentatively TRBD2 (5 bases). The CDR3 consists of 16 residues. Trimming cost V 4 bases and J 4 bases, with 18 bases left between them. Germline V lookup: CDR1 SGHTA, CDR2 FQGNSA. The CDR3 reads CASSSGVVPPPDTQYF. Here the CDR3 DNA reads TGTGCCAGCAGCTCCGGGGTGGTGCCCCCCCCAGATACGCAGTATTTT.